This note documents a single T cell receptor beta chain sequence. This specimen belongs to a study of shared T cell receptors in the human thymus. The data were produced by immunoSEQ multiplex PCR, yet TCRdb's version contains in-frame clones alone and is incomplete. This sample has 540,000 or so clones, with 75% to 80% found just once. There are 18 residues in the CDR3. Germline V gives CDR1 LNHNV, CDR2 YYDKDF (reference sequence). The V segment lost 2 bases and the J segment 5 bases; nucleotides outside the gene matches: 10. The same specimen was also included in a second study, on human thymus T cells.

The receptor was isolated from a boy under two years old with a congenital heart defect. The genes are TRBV15 and TRBJ1-6, with 9 nucleotides matching TRBD1. Material: thymocytes. This chain's CDR3 is CATSRLSDRGKDNSPLHF. The CDR3 nucleotides are TGTGCCACCAGCAGATTATCGGACAGGGGAAAGGATAATTCACCCCTCCACTTT.